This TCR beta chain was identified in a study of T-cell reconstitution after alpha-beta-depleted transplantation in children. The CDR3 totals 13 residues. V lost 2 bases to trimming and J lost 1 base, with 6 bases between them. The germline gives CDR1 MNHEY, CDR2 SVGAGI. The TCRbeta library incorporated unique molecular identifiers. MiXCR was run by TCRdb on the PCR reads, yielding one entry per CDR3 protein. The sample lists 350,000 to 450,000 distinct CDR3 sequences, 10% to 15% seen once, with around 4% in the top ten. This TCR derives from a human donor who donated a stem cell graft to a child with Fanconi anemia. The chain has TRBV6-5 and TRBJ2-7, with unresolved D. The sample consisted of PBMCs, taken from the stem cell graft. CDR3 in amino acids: CASSYDKSYEQYV. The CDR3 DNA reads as TGTGCCAGCAGTTACGATAAGTCCTACGAGCAGTACGTC.